This T cell receptor beta chain is from a study of cytomegalovirus exposure and HLA in healthy donors. Overall study context: Early release data held around 82 million unique TCRs from HLA-typed donors. Study-wide points: What TCR beta sequences reportedly achieved was accurate prediction of HLA-A and HLA-B alleles in most subjects. Indistinguishable V segments, including TRBV6-2 and TRBV6-3, were excluded. In vitro testing confirmed three CMV-associated chains as specific for CMV antigens.

The CDR3 covers 15 residues. Germline V gene sequence: CDR1 PRHDT, CDR2 FYEKMQ (reference sequence). Trimming cost V 5 bases and J 2 bases, with 14 bases left between them. The PCR made use of 60 Vbeta and 13 Jbeta primers. Clones were sequenced by immunoSEQ multiplex PCR, and TCRdb holds only the in-frame ones, with some missing. The data show approximately 100,000 clones, approximately 81% seen once. Points on this clone: The target antigen is unknown.

The receptor was derived from a male donor in good health and CMV-seropositive. Source material: PBMCs. The chain employs TRBV13 and TRBJ2-3; D is perhaps TRBD2 (5 bases). DNA for the CDR3: TGTGCCAGCAGCCCCCGGGGTGGTGTCACAGATACGCAGTATTTT. Protein: CASSPRGGVTDTQYF.